The clone carrying this T cell receptor (beta chain) has only a few counts. What it binds is not known. Trimming cost V 4 bases and J 7 bases, with 8 bases left between them. The germline V gene has CDR1 SGHTA and CDR2 FQGNSA. The CDR3 length is 13 residues. The data derive from a study of blood T cells in healthy people across ages. Looking at the study overall: Through template switching, about one barcoded beta molecule was captured per two T cells, as measured in model experiments. Broader study findings: TCR beta diversity tracked closely with naive T cell percentage.

The second PCR ran about 6 to 12 cycles with a sample-barcoded 5' primer and J-beta primers. TCRdb analysed the 5' RACE reads with MiXCR anew, one entry per CDR3 protein. The sample includes around 780,000 distinct CDR3 sequences, more than 50% of them seen just once. Total RNA was isolated from each sample in quantities of at least 6 micrograms. The rearrangement uses TRBV7-2 and TRBJ1-6, with D possibly being TRBD1 (5 bases). The clonotype originates from a man aged 40-50 years in good health. Sequenced material: blood. The CDR3 spells CASSSRQNSPLHF. The CDR3 region has the DNA TGTGCCAGCAGCTCCAGACAGAATTCACCCCTCCACTTT. Variable domain in full (rest from reference TRBV7-2 and TRBJ1-6): GAGVSQSPSNKVTEKGKDVELRCDPISGHTALYWYRQSLGQGLEFLIYFQGNSAPDKSGLPSDRFSAERTGGSVSTLTIQRTQQEDSAVYLCASSSRQNSPLHFGNGTRLTVT.